Shown below are 16 T cell receptor beta chains from a single sample sequenced in a study of T cell repertoires in cytomegalovirus infection. Their specific antigens are unknown. TCRdb independently ran MiXCR on the reads; one entry per CDR3 protein. The top ten hold about an eighth of the sample, which has roughly 920,000 distinct CDR3 sequences, less than 35% seen once. Sequences were derived from cultured CD8+ T cells from PBMCs, sampled from culture after CMV antigen stimulation. The receptors were sampled from a human donor in good health (CMV status not recorded). Some clones in this sample may be carry-over from other donors' samples.

The table lists this clonotype with many counts. Sequence at one end of the junction differs from germline and may be a read error. This chain joins TRBV7-7 and TRBJ2-1; possibly TRBD1 for D (6 bases). The CDR3 is made up of 15 amino acids. Germline V CDR1 and CDR2: SSHAT, FNYEAQ (reference sequence). CDR3 residues: CASSPSPPGVNEQFF. In DNA, the CDR3 is TGTGCTAGCAGCCCAAGTCCGCCAGGGGTCAATGAGCAGTTCTTC.

At least ten counts were recorded for this clonotype. The chain is built from TRBV7-2 and TRBJ2-7; a weak D match, TRBD1 (6 bases). Looked up from germline, CDR1 is SGHTA and CDR2 is FQGNSA. This CDR3 is built from 14 residues. V lost 5 bases and J lost 5, with 16 bases in between. The CDR3 coding sequence is TGTGCCAGCAGCCTCAACTGGGGGCCCCACGAGCAGTACGTC. Protein product: CASSLNWGPHEQYV.

Comments on this clonotype: This may arise from a read error, as a much more abundant clone is one base away. The chain uses TRBV2 and TRBJ1-2; possibly TRBD1 for D (6 bases). Trimming removed 6 bases from V and 1 base from J, with 9 bases in between. The CDR3 extends over 13 amino acids. In germline, CDR1 is SNHLY, CDR2 FYNNEI. The DNA for the CDR3 is TGTGCCAGCAGCCCAGGGGATAACTATGGCTACACCTTC. Protein: CASSPGDNYGYTF. Full variable domain (outside the CDR3, taken from reference TRBV2 and TRBJ1-2): EPEVTQTPSHQVTQMGQEVILRCVPISNHLYFYWYRQILGQKVEFLVSFYNNEISEKSEIFDDQFSVERPDGSNFTLKIRSTKLEDSAMYFCASSPGDNYGYTFGSGTRLTVV.

V gene TRBV10-3 combines with J gene TRBJ1-3; 7 bases fit TRBD1. This CDR3 is 16 amino acids long. J was trimmed by 1 base and V by 2 bases; bases with no gene match: 5. Germline assignment: CDR1 ENHRY and CDR2 SYGVKD. CDR3 amino acids: CAISENPGGSGNTIYF. The DNA of the CDR3 is TGTGCCATCAGTGAGAATCCAGGGGGATCTGGAAACACCATATATTTT.

This clonotype was seen only a few times. V gene TRBV7-9 combines with J gene TRBJ1-2; a weak D match, TRBD1 (6 bases). CDR1 SEHNR and CDR2 FQNEAQ come from the germline V gene (reference sequence). V lost 6 bases, J lost 2 bases, and 10 bases lay in between. This CDR3 is built from 13 residues. The DNA of the CDR3 is TGTGCCAGCAGGCATCAGGGGAACTATGGCTACACCTTC. It codes for CASRHQGNYGYTF.

The CDR3 here is CASSPGGAPLSNEQFF. DNA for the CDR3: TGTGCCAGCAGCCCCGGGGGAGCTCCTCTTTCCAATGAGCAGTTCTTC. The V gene is TRBV27, the J gene TRBJ2-1; maybe TRBD2 (6 bases). V was clipped by 6 bases and J by 6 bases, with 21 bases between them. CDR1 is MNHEY and CDR2 is SMNVEV in the germline V gene (reference sequence). The CDR3 spans 16 residues.

The rearrangement uses TRBV6-5 and TRBJ2-1, with a tentative D call TRBD1 (6 bases). There are 13 residues in the CDR3. In germline, CDR1 is MNHEY, CDR2 SVGAGI. V lost 1 base and J 7 bases, leaving 8 bases between the germline ends. CDR3 sequence reads: CASSYLGANEQFF. The CDR3, as DNA: TGTGCCAGCAGTTACTTGGGGGCAAATGAGCAGTTCTTC.

This clonotype turned up a few times. The J gene is TRBJ1-1, the V gene TRBV19; D gene unclear. The length of the CDR3 is 15 residues. Trimming took 7 bases from V and 3 from J, leaving 18 bases between them. CDR1 LNHDA and CDR2 SQIVND come from the germline V gene (reference sequence). The CDR3 sequence is CASTSRGPLHTEAFF. The CDR3 DNA follows: TGTGCCAGTACCTCCAGAGGGCCTCTGCACACTGAAGCTTTCTTT.

The chain uses TRBV5-4 and TRBJ2-3; perhaps TRBD2 as D (6 bases). The germline V gene has CDR1 SGHNT and CDR2 YYREEE (reference sequence). The CDR3 covers 16 residues. Trimming removed 2 bases at V and 0 bases at J, with 13 bases between. The CDR3 reads CASSFEGTPSTDTQYF. DNA for the CDR3: TGTGCCAGCAGCTTTGAGGGGACTCCTAGCACAGATACGCAGTATTTT. Complete variable domain (other parts from reference TRBV5-4 and TRBJ2-3): ETGVTQSPTHLIKTRGQQVTLRCSSQSGHNTVSWYQQALGQGPQFIFQYYREEENGRGNFPPRFSGLQFPNYSSELNVNALELDDSALYLCASSFEGTPSTDTQYFGPGTRLTVL.

This chain uses TRBV12-3 or TRBV12-4 with TRBJ1-2, with a possible D match to TRBD1 (5 bases). V dropped 0 bases and J dropped 6 bases, with 14 bases sitting between them. This CDR3 has 15 amino acids. CDR3 in amino acids: CASSLARAGPDGYTF. Written as DNA, the CDR3 is TGTGCCAGCAGTTTAGCGCGGGCAGGGCCAGATGGCTACACCTTC.

V usage is TRBV6-2 or TRBV6-3 and J usage is TRBJ1-5; TRBD1 matches 7 bases. The CDR3 is made up of 15 amino acids. Germline V gene lookup returns CDR1 MNHEY and CDR2 SVGEGT. The J segment lost 2 bases and the V segment lost 0 bases, leaving 1 base of the junction unmatched. CDR3 sequence (DNA): TGTGCCAGCAGTTACTCGGACAGGCGCAATCAGCCCCAGCATTTT. Amino acid sequence: CASSYSDRRNQPQHF.

A single count supports this clonotype. The chain employs TRBV12-3 or TRBV12-4 and TRBJ1-5, with 8 bases identical to TRBD1. The CDR3 runs 13 residues. V was clipped by 3 bases and J by 11 bases; unmatched bases: 6. In DNA, the CDR3 is TGTGCCAGCAGTTTGGGCAGGGACAGGTCCCAGCATTTT. Encoded protein: CASSLGRDRSQHF.

The rearrangement uses TRBV27 and TRBJ2-5; D possibly matches TRBD1 or TRBD2 (6 bases each). This CDR3 is 11 amino acids long. Trimming took 10 bases from V and 7 from J, leaving 13 bases between them. CDR1 and CDR2 from the germline V gene are MNHEY and SMNVEV (reference sequence). CDR3 sequence: CATNGGGTQYF. CDR3 sequence (DNA): TGTGCCACCAATGGAGGGGGGACCCAGTACTTC.

This clonotype was seen a handful of times. The V call is TRBV11-2, the J call TRBJ1-5; possible D gene TRBD1, 5 bases. Deletions cut 5 bases from V and 10 bases from J, with 21 bases between. Germline V CDR1 and CDR2: SGHAT, FQNNGV. This CDR3 has 15 residues. Written as DNA, the CDR3 is TGTGCCAGCAGCCAAGATATAGGGGCCTTGAGACCCCAGCATTTT. It codes for CASSQDIGALRPQHF.

The chain joins TRBV6-1 to TRBJ2-5; D uncertain. V gave up 1 base and J gave up 5 bases, with 11 bases separating them. There are 14 residues in the CDR3. CDR1 is MNHNS and CDR2 is SASEGT in the germline V gene. Here the CDR3 DNA reads TGTGCCAGCAGTGAAGACTTAGAAGGGGAGACCCAGTACTTC. Protein: CASSEDLEGETQYF.

The chain couples TRBV12-3 or TRBV12-4 to TRBJ2-7; 9 nucleotides agree with TRBD1. The length of the CDR3 is 16 residues. Trimming cost V 1 base and J 7 bases; bases outside gene matches: 11. The CDR3 region is CASSLGLGQGLSEQYV. CDR3 DNA sequence: TGTGCCAGCAGTTTAGGTCTGGGACAGGGATTGAGTGAGCAGTACGTC.